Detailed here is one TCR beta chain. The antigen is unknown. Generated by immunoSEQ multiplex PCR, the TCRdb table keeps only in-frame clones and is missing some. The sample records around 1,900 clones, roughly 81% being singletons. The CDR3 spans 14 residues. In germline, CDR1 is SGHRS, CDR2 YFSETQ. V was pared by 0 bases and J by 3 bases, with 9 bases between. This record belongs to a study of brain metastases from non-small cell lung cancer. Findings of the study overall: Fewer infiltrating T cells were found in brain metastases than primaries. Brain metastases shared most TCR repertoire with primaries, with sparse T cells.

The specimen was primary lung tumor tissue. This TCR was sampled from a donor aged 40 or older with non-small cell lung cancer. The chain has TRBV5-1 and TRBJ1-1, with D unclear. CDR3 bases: TGCGCCAGCAGCTTGGATCTCTGGGACACTGAAGCTTTCTTT. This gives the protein CASSLDLWDTEAFF. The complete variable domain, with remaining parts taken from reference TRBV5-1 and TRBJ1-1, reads KAGVTQTPRYLIKTRGQQVTLSCSPISGHRSVSWYQQTPGQGLQFLFEYFSETQRNKGNFPGRFSGRQFSNSRSEMNVSTLELGDSALYLCASSLDLWDTEAFFGQGTRLTVV.